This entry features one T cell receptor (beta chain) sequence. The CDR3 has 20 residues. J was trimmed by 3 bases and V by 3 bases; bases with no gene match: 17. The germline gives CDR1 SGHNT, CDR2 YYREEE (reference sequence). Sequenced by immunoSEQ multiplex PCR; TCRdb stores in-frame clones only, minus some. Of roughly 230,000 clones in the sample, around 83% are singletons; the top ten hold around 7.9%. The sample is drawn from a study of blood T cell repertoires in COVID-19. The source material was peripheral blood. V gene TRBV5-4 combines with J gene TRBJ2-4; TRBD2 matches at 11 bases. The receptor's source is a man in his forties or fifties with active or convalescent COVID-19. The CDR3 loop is CASSSKLAGGPDYGKNIQYF. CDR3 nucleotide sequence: TGTGCCAGCAGCTCAAAATTAGCGGGAGGGCCCGATTACGGCAAAAACATTCAGTACTTC. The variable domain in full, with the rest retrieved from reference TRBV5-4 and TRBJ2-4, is ETGVTQSPTHLIKTRGQQVTLRCSSQSGHNTVSWYQQALGQGPQFIFQYYREEENGRGNFPPRFSGLQFPNYSSELNVNALELDDSALYLCASSSKLAGGPDYGKNIQYFGAGTRLSVL.